The sequence of this TCR beta chain was determined in a study of shared clonotypes between healthy human individuals. Study observations and caveats: Measured sharing among donors was expected to vary with sequencing depth.

Repertoires were generated with immunoSEQ multiplex PCR, while TCRdb's copy carries only in-frame clones and drops some. The table has about 2.3 million clones, approximately 95% seen once. CD4+ cells were split into CD45RA+ naive and CD45RA-negative memory subsets. V was pared by 3 bases and J by 4 bases, with 3 bases of the junction left unmatched. CDR3 length: 14 amino acids. Germline CDR1 reads SGHTA; CDR2 reads FQGNSA. Comments on this clone: The antigen is undetermined. This specimen includes other DNA sequences encoding the same CDR3.

This receptor was taken from a man between 18 and 35 years old in good health. Some clones in this sample may be carry-over from other donors' samples. The gene calls are TRBV7-2 and TRBJ1-3; 7 bases are shared with TRBD1. The material sequenced was naive CD4+ T cells from PBMCs. Subset specified: CD45RA+ positively selected. The CDR3 loop reads CASSFGTAGNTIYF. The CDR3 DNA follows: TGTGCCAGCAGCTTTGGGACAGCCGGAAACACCATATATTTT.